Below are 28 T cell receptor beta chains sequenced from a single sample in a study of blood T cell repertoires in COVID-19. The protocol was immunoSEQ multiplex PCR, while the TCRdb copy is restricted to in-frame clones and leaves out a portion. The sample includes more than 250,000 clones, roughly 90% of them seen just once. The sequencing input was peripheral blood. All receptors come from a man younger than 35 who had recovered from COVID-19.

This chain connects TRBV5-4 to TRBJ2-3, with D perhaps matching TRBD1 (5 bases). Trimming removed 5 bases from V and 0 bases from J, with 13 bases in between. Germline V CDR1 and CDR2: SGHNT, YYREEE (reference sequence). The CDR3 spans 15 residues. The CDR3 sequence is CASSLRQSSTDTQYF. Here the CDR3 DNA reads TGTGCCAGCAGTTTAAGACAGTCTAGCACAGATACGCAGTATTTT.

The gene calls are TRBV5-6 and TRBJ2-2; tentative D call: TRBD2 (7 bases). The length of the CDR3 is 12 residues. Germline CDR1 SGHDT, CDR2 YYEEEE. V shed 4 bases and J shed 9 bases, with 10 bases lying between them. The CDR3 protein is CASSPGGRELFF. The CDR3 DNA reads TGTGCCAGCAGCCCCGGGGGGCGGGAGCTGTTTTTT.

This rearrangement joins TRBV6-5 to TRBJ1-3; D not certain. Trimming stripped 4 bases from V and 0 bases from J, with 10 bases between. Per germline, CDR1 MNHEY and CDR2 SVGAGI. CDR3 size: 15 residues. The CDR3 DNA reads as TGTGCCAGCAGTTTCTACCGTGGCTCTGGAAACACCATATATTTT. It encodes CASSFYRGSGNTIYF.

The V and J genes are TRBV18 and TRBJ1-5; 7 bases fit TRBD1. The CDR3 sequence is 17 residues long. Germline values: CDR1 KGHSH, CDR2 LQKENI. V gave up 6 bases and J gave up 5 bases; unmatched junction bases: 16. Written as DNA, the CDR3 is TGTGCCAGCTCCCCCTCCTCCCAGACAGGGAACGATCAGCCCCAGCATTTT. Protein sequence: CASSPSSQTGNDQPQHF.

In its sample, this clone was seen once. V and J are TRBV4-1 and TRBJ2-7; 8 bases align to TRBD1. V shed 3 bases and J 3 bases; nucleotides not matched to a gene: 7. CDR3 size: 15 residues. CDR1 and CDR2 (germline): MGHRA, YSYEKL. The DNA for the CDR3 is TGCGCCAGCAGCCACCTGGGACAGGATTTCTACGAGCAGTACTTC. Translated: CASSHLGQDFYEQYF.

The rearrangement uses TRBV11-3 and TRBJ1-3, with no clear D. The ends were cut back, 5 bases at V and 0 bases at J, with 8 bases in the middle. Germline CDR1 is SGHNT and CDR2 is YENEEA. CDR3 length equals 14 residues. In DNA form, the CDR3 reads TGTGCCAGCAGCCAAGGGAGCTCTGGAAACACCATATATTTT. It translates to CASSQGSSGNTIYF.

The chain employs TRBV28 and TRBJ1-6, with 7 positions matching TRBD1. Germline-derived CDR1 and CDR2 are MDHEN and SYDVKM. CDR3 size: 15 residues. After removal of 8 bases from V and 6 bases from J, the junction contained 10 bases not matched to a gene. The CDR3 DNA is TGTGCCAGCGGATTAGGGGGACAGCTTAATTCACCCCTCCACTTT. It translates to CASGLGGQLNSPLHF.

The chain has TRBV29-1 and TRBJ1-1; 7 bases fit TRBD1. Losses at the gene ends were 7 bases for V and 7 bases for J; bases not matched to a gene: 9. Germline-derived CDR1 and CDR2 are SQVTM and ANQGSEA. This CDR3 comprises 12 residues. The CDR3 sequence: CSGVEGQLEAFF. In DNA, the CDR3 is TGCAGCGGAGTAGAGGGACAGCTTGAAGCTTTCTTT.

The V and J genes are TRBV7-8 and TRBJ2-7; 7 nucleotides align to TRBD1. The CDR3 extends over 14 amino acids. V lost 1 base to trimming and J lost 3 bases; unmatched junction nucleotides: 3. In germline, CDR1 is SGHVS, CDR2 FQNEAQ. The CDR3 reads CASSLERGRYEQYF. CDR3 DNA sequence: TGTGCCAGCAGCTTAGAAAGGGGGCGCTACGAGCAGTACTTC.

This clone was counted a single time. The chain recombines TRBV7-2 with TRBJ1-4; tentatively, D is TRBD1 (6 bases). The germline gives CDR1 SGHTA, CDR2 FQGNSA. This CDR3 is built from 14 residues. The V gene lost 5 bases and the J gene lost 6 bases, with 13 bases spanning the gap. The CDR3 spells CASSLRQAHEKLFF. The DNA of the CDR3 is TGTGCCAGCAGCCTCCGACAGGCCCATGAAAAACTGTTTTTT.

This chain uses TRBV7-6 with TRBJ1-1, with D tentatively TRBD1 (5 bases). The CDR3 is 14 residues long. Germline values: CDR1 SGHVS, CDR2 FNYEAQ. V was pared by 2 bases and J by 1 base, with 8 bases between. CDR3 DNA sequence: TGTGCCAGCAGCTTAATTACAGGGAACACTGAAGCTTTCTTT. Its protein product is CASSLITGNTEAFF.

The chain recombines TRBV11-2 with TRBJ2-1, with D possibly being TRBD2 (5 bases). Germline values: CDR1 SGHAT, CDR2 FQNNGV. CDR3 length: 15 residues. Trimming left V 1 base short and J 10 bases short, with 17 bases between. The CDR3, as DNA: TGTGCCAGCAGCTTAGCAAGCAGGCGGACGGGGGAGCAGTTCTTC. Residues: CASSLASRRTGEQFF.

This clone came up once. The rearrangement uses TRBV12-3 or TRBV12-4 and TRBJ2-1; D gene ambiguous. Trimming cost V 3 bases and J 8 bases, with 11 bases left between them. This CDR3 has 13 residues. The CDR3 nucleotides read TGTGCCAGCAGTTTTAACCGAGGCCATGAGCAGTTCTTC. Translated, it gives CASSFNRGHEQFF.

This rearrangement joins TRBV5-4 to TRBJ2-1; 12 bases align to TRBD2. J gave up 3 bases and V 0 bases, and 4 bases lay outside the gene matches. The CDR3 is made up of 17 amino acids. CDR1 and CDR2 from the germline V gene are SGHNT and YYREEE (reference sequence). The CDR3: CASSLGSSGGGYNEQFF. As DNA, the CDR3 is TGTGCCAGCAGCTTGGGCTCTAGCGGGGGGGGCTACAATGAGCAGTTCTTC.

The chain recombines TRBV9 with TRBJ1-1; tentatively, D is TRBD1 (5 bases). CDR3 length equals 15 residues. Germline V gene data show CDR1 as SGDLS and CDR2 as YYNGEE. The germline V and J ends were trimmed by 0 bases and 1 base, with 10 bases remaining between them. The CDR3 region is CASSVGWTSNTEAFF. The CDR3 bases are TGTGCCAGCAGCGTAGGATGGACATCGAACACTGAAGCTTTCTTT.

In this sample, this clone turned up once. This chain links TRBV7-6 with TRBJ2-3, with 10 bases identical to TRBD2. The CDR3 spans 16 residues. Germline V gene data show CDR1 as SGHVS and CDR2 as FNYEAQ. The V segment lost 4 bases and the J segment 2 bases; nucleotides outside the gene matches: 6. The CDR3 spells CASSSRLAGDTDTQYF. The CDR3 region has the DNA TGTGCCAGCAGCTCAAGACTAGCGGGCGACACAGATACGCAGTATTTT. The entire variable domain, with the rest obtained from reference TRBV7-6 and TRBJ2-3, is as follows: GAGVSQSPRYKVTKRGQDVALRCDPISGHVSLYWYRQALGQGPEFLTYFNYEAQQDKSGLPNDRFSAERPEGSISTLTIQRTEQRDSAMYRCASSSRLAGDTDTQYFGPGTRLTVL.

The chain uses TRBV15 and TRBJ2-7, with D uncertain. V was trimmed by 0 bases and J by 7 bases, leaving 7 bases between them. CDR3 length: 12 residues. CDR1 and CDR2 from the germline V gene are LNHNV and YYDKDF (reference sequence). CDR3 in amino acids: CATSRDYKEQYF. The CDR3 nucleotides read TGTGCCACCAGCAGAGATTATAAAGAGCAGTACTTC.

This clone was found a few times. This specimen includes other DNA sequences encoding the same CDR3. V and J are TRBV5-1 and TRBJ1-2; D might be TRBD1 (6 bases). There are 15 residues in the CDR3. Between the trimmed V and J ends, which lost 4 bases and 2 bases, there was a span of 15 bases. In germline, CDR1 is SGHRS, CDR2 YFSETQ. The CDR3, as DNA: TGCGCCAGCAGCCCTGGGGGCGCTGGGAACTATGGCTACACCTTC. Translation gives CASSPGGAGNYGYTF.

This chain uses TRBV3-1 (or the pseudogene TRBV3-2) with TRBJ2-3; possible D gene TRBD2, 5 bases. The CDR3 runs 14 residues. From germline, CDR1 is LGHDT and CDR2 YNNKEL (reference sequence). V lost 2 bases and J 6 bases, leaving 12 bases between the germline ends. CDR3 DNA: TGTGCCAGCAGCCAATCCGGACTTTACGATACGCAGTATTTT. Translating gives CASSQSGLYDTQYF.

The V gene is TRBV5-1, the J gene TRBJ1-6; D unclear. This CDR3 region has 14 residues. Deletions cut 0 bases from V and 8 bases from J, with 9 bases between. The V gene's germline CDR1 is SGHRS and CDR2 YFSETQ. CDR3 sequence reads: CASSLVVEDSPLHF. In DNA, the CDR3 is TGCGCCAGCAGCTTGGTAGTGGAGGATTCACCCCTCCACTTT. The complete variable domain, with remaining parts taken from reference TRBV5-1 and TRBJ1-6, reads KAGVTQTPRYLIKTRGQQVTLSCSPISGHRSVSWYQQTPGQGLQFLFEYFSETQRNKGNFPGRFSGRQFSNSRSEMNVSTLELGDSALYLCASSLVVEDSPLHFGNGTRLTVT.

The V and J genes are TRBV25-1 and TRBJ2-3; 10 nucleotides align to TRBD2. Germline CDR1 MGHDK, CDR2 SYGVNS. The CDR3 contains 15 residues. After removal of 6 bases from V and 2 bases from J, the junction contained 5 bases not matched to a gene. As DNA, the CDR3 is TGTGCCAGCAGCCTCGGACTAGCGGCCACAGATACGCAGTATTTT. This codes for CASSLGLAATDTQYF.

In its sample, this clone was seen once. This chain links TRBV12-5 with TRBJ2-2; 14 bases map to TRBD2. The CDR3 extends over 20 amino acids. The V gene's germline CDR1 is LGHNT and CDR2 FRNRAP. V was clipped by 2 bases and J by 3 bases; unmatched bases: 11. The CDR3 here is CASGLRPLGLAGAYTGELFF. CDR3 in DNA: TGTGCTAGTGGTTTGAGACCCTTGGGACTAGCGGGAGCTTACACCGGGGAGCTGTTTTTT.

This chain links TRBV27 with TRBJ1-1; D not certain. The germline CDR1 and CDR2 sequences are MNHEY and SMNVEV (reference sequence). V lost 3 bases and J lost 1, with 9 bases in between. The CDR3 has 14 residues. This chain's CDR3 is CASSFRAGNTEAFF. The CDR3 nucleotides are TGTGCCAGCAGTTTTCGGGCGGGGAACACTGAAGCTTTCTTT.

This clone was picked up one time. The rearrangement uses TRBV20-1 and TRBJ2-1; D unresolved. The V gene's germline CDR1 is DFQATT and CDR2 SNEGSKA (reference sequence). This CDR3 has 11 amino acids. Trimming left V 6 bases short and J 6 bases short, with 9 bases between. Here the CDR3 reads CSAPRVNEQFF. In DNA, the CDR3 is TGCAGTGCCCCAAGAGTCAATGAGCAGTTCTTC.

This sequence joins TRBV19 and TRBJ2-1; no clear D. CDR1 is LNHDA and CDR2 is SQIVND in the germline V gene (reference sequence). This CDR3 spans 12 amino acids. V lost 6 bases and J lost 3, with 6 bases in between. CDR3 loop: CASSQIYNEQFF. The CDR3 nucleotides are TGTGCCAGTAGCCAGATCTACAATGAGCAGTTCTTC.

The chain links TRBV9 to TRBJ1-1, with D uncertain. The CDR3 is 14 amino acids. Trimming removed 2 bases at V and 4 bases at J, with 12 bases between. In germline, CDR1 is SGDLS, CDR2 YYNGEE. CDR3 amino acids: CASSVGPSATEAFF. For the CDR3, the DNA is TGTGCCAGCAGCGTCGGTCCCTCTGCCACTGAAGCTTTCTTT.

The chain uses TRBV19 and TRBJ1-1; 11 bases map to TRBD1. The germline V gene has CDR1 LNHDA and CDR2 SQIVND (reference sequence). The CDR3 totals 13 residues. J gave up 6 bases and V 10 bases, and 7 bases lay outside the gene matches. CDR3 residues: CATKPGQGAEAFF. The CDR3 bases are TGTGCCACCAAACCGGGACAGGGGGCTGAAGCTTTCTTT. Complete variable domain (other parts from reference TRBV19 and TRBJ1-1): DGGITQSPKYLFRKEGQNVTLSCEQNLNHDAMYWYRQDPGQGLRLIYYSQIVNDFQKGDIAEGYSVSREKKESFPLTVTSAQKNPTAFYLCATKPGQGAEAFFGQGTRLTVV.

The chain is built from TRBV25-1 and TRBJ2-3; 7 bases line up with TRBD1. Germline V gene sequence: CDR1 MGHDK, CDR2 SYGVNS. The CDR3 covers 13 residues. The junction had 0 bases not matched to a gene; V was cut back by 6 bases and J by 0 bases. The chain's CDR3 is CASRDRSTDTQYF. In DNA, the CDR3 is TGTGCCAGCAGGGACAGGAGCACAGATACGCAGTATTTT.